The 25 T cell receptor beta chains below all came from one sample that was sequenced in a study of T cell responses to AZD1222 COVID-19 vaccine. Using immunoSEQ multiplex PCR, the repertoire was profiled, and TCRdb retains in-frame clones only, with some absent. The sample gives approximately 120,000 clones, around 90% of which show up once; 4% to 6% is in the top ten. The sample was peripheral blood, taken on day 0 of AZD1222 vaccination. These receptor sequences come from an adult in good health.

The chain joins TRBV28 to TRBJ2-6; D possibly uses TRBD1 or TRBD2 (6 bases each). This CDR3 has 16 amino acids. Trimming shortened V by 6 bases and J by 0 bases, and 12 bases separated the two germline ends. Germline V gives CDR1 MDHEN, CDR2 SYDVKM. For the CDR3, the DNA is TGTGCCAGCAGGCCGGGGGCCCTCTCTGGGGCCAACGTCCTGACTTTC. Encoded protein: CASRPGALSGANVLTF.

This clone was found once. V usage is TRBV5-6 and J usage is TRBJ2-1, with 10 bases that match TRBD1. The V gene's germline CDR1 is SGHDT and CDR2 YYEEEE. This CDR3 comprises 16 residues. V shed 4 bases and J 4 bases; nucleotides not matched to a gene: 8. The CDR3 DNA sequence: TGTGCCAGCAGCAAGCCGGGACAGGGGCGATACAATGAGCAGTTCTTC. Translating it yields CASSKPGQGRYNEQFF.

CDR3 coding DNA: TGTGCCAGCAGCTCCCGACTCTTAGGGACAGGACGGGCCGTCCTGACTTTC. It yields the protein CASSSRLLGTGRAVLTF. The chain employs TRBV11-2 and TRBJ2-6, with TRBD1 identical over 8 bases. Germline-derived CDR1 and CDR2 are SGHAT and FQNNGV. Trimming took 4 bases from V and 12 from J; bases not matched to a gene: 17. The CDR3 has 17 amino acids.

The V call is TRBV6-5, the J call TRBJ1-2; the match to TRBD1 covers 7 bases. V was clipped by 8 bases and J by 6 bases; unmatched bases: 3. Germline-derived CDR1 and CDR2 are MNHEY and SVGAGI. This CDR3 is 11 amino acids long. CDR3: CASWGTDGYTF. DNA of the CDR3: TGTGCCAGCTGGGGGACAGATGGCTACACCTTC.

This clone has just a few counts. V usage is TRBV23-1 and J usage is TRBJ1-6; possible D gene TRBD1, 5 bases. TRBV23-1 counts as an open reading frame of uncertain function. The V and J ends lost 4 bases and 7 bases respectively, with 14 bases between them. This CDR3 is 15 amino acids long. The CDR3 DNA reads TGCGCCAGCAGTCTAGCGGGACGGTTGAATTCACCCCTCCACTTT. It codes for CASSLAGRLNSPLHF.

For the CDR3, the DNA is TGCGCCAGCAGGGTCAGTAATAATTCACCCCTCCACTTT. It is translated as CASRVSNNSPLHF. This chain connects TRBV5-1 to TRBJ1-6; unclear D gene. Per germline, CDR1 SGHRS and CDR2 YFSETQ. The V gene lost 5 bases and the J gene lost 5 bases, with 8 bases spanning the gap. The CDR3 has 13 residues.

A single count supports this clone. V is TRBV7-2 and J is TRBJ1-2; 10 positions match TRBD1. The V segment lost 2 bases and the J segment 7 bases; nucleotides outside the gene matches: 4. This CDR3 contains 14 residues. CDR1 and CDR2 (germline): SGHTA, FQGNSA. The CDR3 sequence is CASSLKGQGFGYTF. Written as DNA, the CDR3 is TGTGCCAGCAGCTTAAAGGGACAGGGGTTTGGCTACACCTTC. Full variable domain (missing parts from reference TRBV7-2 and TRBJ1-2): GAGVSQSPSNKVTEKGKDVELRCDPISGHTALYWYRQSLGQGLEFLIYFQGNSAPDKSGLPSDRFSAERTGGSVSTLTIQRTQQEDSAVYLCASSLKGQGFGYTFGSGTRLTVV.

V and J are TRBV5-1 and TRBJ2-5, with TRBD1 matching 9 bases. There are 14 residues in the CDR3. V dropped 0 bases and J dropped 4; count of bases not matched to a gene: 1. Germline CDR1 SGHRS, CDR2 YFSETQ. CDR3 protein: CASSLGDRAETQYF. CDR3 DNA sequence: TGCGCCAGCAGCTTGGGGGACAGGGCAGAGACCCAGTACTTC.

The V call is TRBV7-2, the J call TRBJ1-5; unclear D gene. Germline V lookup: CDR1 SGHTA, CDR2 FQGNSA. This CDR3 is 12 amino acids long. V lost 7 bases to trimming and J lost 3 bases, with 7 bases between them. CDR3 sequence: CASTAYNQPQHF. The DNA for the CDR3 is TGTGCCAGCACCGCTTACAATCAGCCCCAGCATTTT.

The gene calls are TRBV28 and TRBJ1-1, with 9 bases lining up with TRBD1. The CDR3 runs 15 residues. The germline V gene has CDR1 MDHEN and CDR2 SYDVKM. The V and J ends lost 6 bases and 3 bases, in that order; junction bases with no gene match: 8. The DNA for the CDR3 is TGTGCCAGCAGATCCGGGACAGGGTCCTACACTGAAGCTTTCTTT. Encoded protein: CASRSGTGSYTEAFF.

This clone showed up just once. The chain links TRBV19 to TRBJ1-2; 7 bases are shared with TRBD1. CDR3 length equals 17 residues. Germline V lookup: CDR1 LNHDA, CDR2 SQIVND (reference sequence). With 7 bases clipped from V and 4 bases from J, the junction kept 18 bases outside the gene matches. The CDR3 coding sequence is TGTGCCAGTACCGATCGAGAATTGGGACAGACTAGCTATGGCTACACCTTC. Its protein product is CASTDRELGQTSYGYTF.

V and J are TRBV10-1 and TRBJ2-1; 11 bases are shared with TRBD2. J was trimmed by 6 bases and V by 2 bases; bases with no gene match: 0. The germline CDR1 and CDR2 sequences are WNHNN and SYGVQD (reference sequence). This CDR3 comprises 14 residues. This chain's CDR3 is CASSETSGSNEQFF. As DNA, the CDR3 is TGCGCCAGCAGTGAGACTAGCGGGAGCAATGAGCAGTTCTTC.

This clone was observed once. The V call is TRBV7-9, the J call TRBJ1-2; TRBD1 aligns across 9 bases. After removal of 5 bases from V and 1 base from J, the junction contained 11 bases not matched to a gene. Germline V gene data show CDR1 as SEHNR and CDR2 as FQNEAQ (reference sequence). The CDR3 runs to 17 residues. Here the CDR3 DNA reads TGTGCCAGCAGCCCCACGGGAAGACAGGGGGTTAACTATGGCTACACCTTC. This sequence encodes CASSPTGRQGVNYGYTF.

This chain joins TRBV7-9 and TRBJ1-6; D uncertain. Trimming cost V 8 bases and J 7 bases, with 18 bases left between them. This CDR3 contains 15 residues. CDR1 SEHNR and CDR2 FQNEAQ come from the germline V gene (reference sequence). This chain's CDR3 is CASATSPDRNSPLHF. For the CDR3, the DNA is TGTGCCAGCGCCACCTCGCCGGACCGAAATTCACCCCTCCACTTT. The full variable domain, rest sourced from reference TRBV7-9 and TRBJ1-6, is DTGVSQNPRHKITKRGQNVTFRCDPISEHNRLYWYRQTLGQGPEFLTYFQNEAQLEKSRLLSDRFSAERPKGSFSTLEIQRTEQGDSAMYLCASATSPDRNSPLHFGNGTRLTVT.

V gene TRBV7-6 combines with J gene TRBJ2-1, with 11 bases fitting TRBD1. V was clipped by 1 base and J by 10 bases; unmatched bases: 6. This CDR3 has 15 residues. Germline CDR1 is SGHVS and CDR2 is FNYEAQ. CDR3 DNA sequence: TGTGCCAGCAGCTTAGTCGGGACAGGGGGGTTCGAGCAGTTCTTC. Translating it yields CASSLVGTGGFEQFF. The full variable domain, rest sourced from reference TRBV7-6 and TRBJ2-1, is GAGVSQSPRYKVTKRGQDVALRCDPISGHVSLYWYRQALGQGPEFLTYFNYEAQQDKSGLPNDRFSAERPEGSISTLTIQRTEQRDSAMYRCASSLVGTGGFEQFFGPGTRLTVL.

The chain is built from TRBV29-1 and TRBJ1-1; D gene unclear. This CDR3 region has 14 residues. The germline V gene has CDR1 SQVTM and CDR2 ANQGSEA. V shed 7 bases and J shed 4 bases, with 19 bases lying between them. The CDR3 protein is CSALLGNAGTEAFF. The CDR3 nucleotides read TGCAGCGCCCTTCTGGGGAATGCGGGCACTGAAGCTTTCTTT.

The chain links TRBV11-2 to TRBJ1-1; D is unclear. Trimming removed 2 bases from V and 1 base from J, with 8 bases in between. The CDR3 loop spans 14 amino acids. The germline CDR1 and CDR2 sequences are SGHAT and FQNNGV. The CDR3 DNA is TGTGCCAGCAGCTTATACGGCAGGAACACTGAAGCTTTCTTT. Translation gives CASSLYGRNTEAFF.

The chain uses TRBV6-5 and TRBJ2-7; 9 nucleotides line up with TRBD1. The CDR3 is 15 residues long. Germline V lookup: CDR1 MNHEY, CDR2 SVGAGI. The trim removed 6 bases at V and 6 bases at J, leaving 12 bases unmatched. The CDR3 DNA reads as TGTGCCAGCAGAACAGGGGGCGCAAAGTATTCCGAGCAGTACTTC. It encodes CASRTGGAKYSEQYF.

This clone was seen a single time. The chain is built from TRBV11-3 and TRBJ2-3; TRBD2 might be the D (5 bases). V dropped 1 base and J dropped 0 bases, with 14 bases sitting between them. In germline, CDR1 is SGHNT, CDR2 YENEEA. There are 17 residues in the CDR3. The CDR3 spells CASSLGEAADSTDTQYF. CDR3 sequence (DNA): TGTGCCAGCAGCTTAGGGGAAGCGGCGGATAGCACAGATACGCAGTATTTT.

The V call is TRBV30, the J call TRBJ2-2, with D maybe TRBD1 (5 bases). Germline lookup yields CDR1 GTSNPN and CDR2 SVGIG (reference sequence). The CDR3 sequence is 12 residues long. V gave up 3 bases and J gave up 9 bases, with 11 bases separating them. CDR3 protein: CAWSLPGRELFF. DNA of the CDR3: TGTGCCTGGAGCCTTCCAGGGCGGGAGCTGTTTTTT.

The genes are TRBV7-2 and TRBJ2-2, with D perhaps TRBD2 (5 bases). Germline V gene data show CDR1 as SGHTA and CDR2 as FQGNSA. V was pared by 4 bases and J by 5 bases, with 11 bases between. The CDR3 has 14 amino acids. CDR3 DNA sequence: TGTGCCAGCAGCTCAACGCCGGGAACCGGGGAGCTGTTTTTT. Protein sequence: CASSSTPGTGELFF.

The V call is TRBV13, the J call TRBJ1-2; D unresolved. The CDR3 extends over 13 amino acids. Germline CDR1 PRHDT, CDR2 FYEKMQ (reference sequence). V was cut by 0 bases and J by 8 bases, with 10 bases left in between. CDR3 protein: CASSLGPVEGYTF. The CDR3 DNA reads TGTGCCAGCAGCTTAGGCCCTGTTGAAGGCTACACCTTC.

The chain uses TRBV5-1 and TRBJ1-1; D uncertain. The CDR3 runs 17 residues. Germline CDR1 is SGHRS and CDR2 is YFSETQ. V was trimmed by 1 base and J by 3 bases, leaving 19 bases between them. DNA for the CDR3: TGCGCCAGCAGCTTGTCCCCCGGAAGTGTGTCGGACACTGAAGCTTTCTTT. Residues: CASSLSPGSVSDTEAFF. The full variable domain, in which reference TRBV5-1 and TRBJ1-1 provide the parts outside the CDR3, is KAGVTQTPRYLIKTRGQQVTLSCSPISGHRSVSWYQQTPGQGLQFLFEYFSETQRNKGNFPGRFSGRQFSNSRSEMNVSTLELGDSALYLCASSLSPGSVSDTEAFFGQGTRLTVV.

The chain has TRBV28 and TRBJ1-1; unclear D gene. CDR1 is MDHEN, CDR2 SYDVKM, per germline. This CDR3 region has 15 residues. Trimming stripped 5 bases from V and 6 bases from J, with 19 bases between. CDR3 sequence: CASSVGGSEMAEAFF. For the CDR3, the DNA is TGTGCCAGCAGTGTAGGAGGGTCCGAGATGGCTGAAGCTTTCTTT.

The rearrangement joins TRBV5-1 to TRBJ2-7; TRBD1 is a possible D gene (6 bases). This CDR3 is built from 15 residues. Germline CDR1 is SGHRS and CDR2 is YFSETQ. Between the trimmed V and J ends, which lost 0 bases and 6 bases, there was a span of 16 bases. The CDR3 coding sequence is TGCGCCAGCAGCTTGGGACTACCAGGGGAGAGCGAGCAGTACTTC. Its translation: CASSLGLPGESEQYF.